This TCR beta chain was identified during a study of cytomegalovirus exposure and HLA in healthy donors. The study, taken as a whole, reports: Association with HLA alleles at 0.05 false discovery rate was found for 16,951 TCR beta sequences in a later analysis. Associated with cytomegalovirus, according to the listing, were some 180 TCR beta chains.

After removal of 3 bases from V and 5 bases from J, the junction contained 7 bases not matched to a gene. This CDR3 has 15 amino acids. Germline V CDR1 and CDR2: SGHTA, FQGTGA. About this clone: Its target is not known.

PCR was performed using 60 Vbeta and 13 Jbeta primers. Produced via immunoSEQ multiplex PCR; TCRdb's table is partial and in-frame only. There are 75,000 to 95,000 clones in the sample; approximately 90% occur only once, and under 2.5% lies in the top ten. Sequencing was carried out using PBMCs. The receptor comes from a man aged 18 to 29 in good health and CMV-seronegative. The rearrangement uses TRBV7-3 and TRBJ2-5, with 9 bases lining up with TRBD2. CDR3 residues: CASSFFGLARETQYF. CDR3 coding DNA: TGTGCCAGCAGCTTCTTTGGACTAGCGAGGGAGACCCAGTACTTC.